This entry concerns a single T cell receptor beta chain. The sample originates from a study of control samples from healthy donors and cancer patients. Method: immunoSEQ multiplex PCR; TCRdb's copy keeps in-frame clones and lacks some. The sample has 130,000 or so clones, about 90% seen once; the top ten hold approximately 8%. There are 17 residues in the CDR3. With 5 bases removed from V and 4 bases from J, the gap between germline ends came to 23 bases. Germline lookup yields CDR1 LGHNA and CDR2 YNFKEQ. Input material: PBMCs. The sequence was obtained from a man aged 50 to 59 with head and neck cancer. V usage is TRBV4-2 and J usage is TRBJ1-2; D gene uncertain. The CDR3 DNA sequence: TGTGCCAGCAGCTCCTTCTTGGACCAGCGAGAGCTCTATGGCTACACCTTC. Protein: CASSSFLDQRELYGYTF.